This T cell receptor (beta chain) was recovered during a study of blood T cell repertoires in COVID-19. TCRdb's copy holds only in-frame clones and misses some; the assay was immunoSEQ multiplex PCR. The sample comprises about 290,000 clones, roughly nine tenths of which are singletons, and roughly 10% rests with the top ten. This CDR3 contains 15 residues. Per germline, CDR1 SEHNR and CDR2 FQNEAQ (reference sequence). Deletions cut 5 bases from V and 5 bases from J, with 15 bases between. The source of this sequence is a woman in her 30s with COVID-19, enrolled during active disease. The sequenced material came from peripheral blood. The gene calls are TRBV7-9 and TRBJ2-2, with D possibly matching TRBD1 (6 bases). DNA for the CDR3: TGTGCCAGCAGCCATCAACAGGGTTGGACCGGGGAGCTGTTTTTT. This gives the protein CASSHQQGWTGELFF.